Below, one T cell receptor (beta chain) is given with its context. Antigen: not known. The CDR3 is 13 amino acids. Trimming removed 4 bases at V and 6 bases at J, with 11 bases between. The source of the sample is a study of CD8 T cells in ankylosing spondylitis. The TCR beta libraries were generated through quantitative 5'-RACE incorporating molecular barcodes. One entry per CDR3 protein, called by TCRdb with MiXCR from the 5' RACE reads. The sample records roughly 700,000 distinct CDR3 sequences, under 20% being singletons. Points from the study as a whole: Matched synovial fluid from ankylosing spondylitis patients was reported to be enriched for disease-linked clones. There was a TCR beta motif, made of 7 to 9 highly homologous variants, that appeared characteristic of ankylosing spondylitis blood. Disease-linked clones bore a CD8+ phenotype and were relatively rare in peripheral blood.

The chain uses TRBV12-3 or TRBV12-4 and TRBJ2-3; maybe TRBD2 (5 bases). Sequencing input: blood, either unsorted or a sorted T cell fraction (not recorded which). This TCR derives from a male donor with ankylosing spondylitis. In DNA form, the CDR3 reads TGTGCCAGCAGTTCACCCCCGGGGGATACGCAGTATTTT. Encoded protein: CASSSPPGDTQYF.